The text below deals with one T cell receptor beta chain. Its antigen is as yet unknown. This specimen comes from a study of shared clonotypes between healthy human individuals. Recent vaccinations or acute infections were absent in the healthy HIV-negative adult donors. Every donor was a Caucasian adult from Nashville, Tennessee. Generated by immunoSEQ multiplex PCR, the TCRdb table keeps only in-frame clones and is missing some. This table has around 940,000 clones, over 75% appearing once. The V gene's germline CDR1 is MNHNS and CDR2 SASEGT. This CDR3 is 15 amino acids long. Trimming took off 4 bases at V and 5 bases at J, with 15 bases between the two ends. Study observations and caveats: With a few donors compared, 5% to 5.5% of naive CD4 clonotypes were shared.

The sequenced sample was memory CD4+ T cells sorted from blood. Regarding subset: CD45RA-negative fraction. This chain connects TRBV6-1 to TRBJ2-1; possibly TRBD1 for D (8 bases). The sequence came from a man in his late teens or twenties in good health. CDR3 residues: CASSAWTGRDNEQFF. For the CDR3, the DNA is TGTGCCAGCAGTGCCTGGACAGGGAGGGACAATGAGCAGTTCTTC.